The 10 T cell receptor beta chains listed next were all sequenced from one sample in a study of technical replicates of blood from a handful of donors. This table comes from immunoSEQ multiplex PCR, and its TCRdb copy is limited to in-frame clones, with some not included. The sample carries about 81,000 clones, 92% recorded once. Material for sequencing was T cells isolated from PBMCs. Source of these receptors: a human donor in good health.

This clone was recorded a few times. The chain carries TRBV30 and TRBJ1-6; 7 bases fit TRBD1. Germline V CDR1 and CDR2: GTSNPN, SVGIG (reference sequence). The CDR3 spans 16 residues. V shed 0 bases and J 5 bases; nucleotides not matched to a gene: 7. CDR3 in DNA: TGTGCCTGGAGTGTACGAGGGGGCTTAGATAATTCACCCCTCCACTTT. It codes for CAWSVRGGLDNSPLHF. The full variable domain, with the rest looked up from reference TRBV30 and TRBJ1-6, is SQTIHQWPATLVQPVGSPLSLECTVEGTSNPNLYWYRQAAGRGLQLLFYSVGIGQISSEVPQNLSASRPQDRQFILSSKKLLLSDSGFYLCAWSVRGGLDNSPLHFGNGTRLTVT.

Details on this clone: This sample also contains other DNA sequences that code for the same CDR3. The chain has TRBV11-3 and TRBJ2-3; D uncertain. CDR1 and CDR2 from the germline V gene are SGHNT and YENEEA. The CDR3 covers 14 residues. Deletions cut 2 bases from V and 0 bases from J, with 6 bases between. Here the CDR3 reads CASSLSGSTDTQYF. In DNA, the CDR3 is TGTGCCAGCAGCTTATCAGGTAGCACAGATACGCAGTATTTT.

The chain couples TRBV6-1 to TRBJ1-1, with D unresolved. The length of the CDR3 is 12 residues. The germline V gene encodes CDR1 MNHNS and CDR2 SASEGT. Trimming removed 8 bases at V and 0 bases at J, with 7 bases between. In DNA, the CDR3 is TGTGCCAGCGAGCCCATGAACACTGAAGCTTTCTTT. Its translation: CASEPMNTEAFF.

The chain has TRBV5-5 and TRBJ2-2, with D unresolved. The germline V gene has CDR1 SGHKS and CDR2 YYEKEE (reference sequence). The V end was cut by 2 bases, the J end by 4 bases, with 12 bases between. The CDR3 spans 15 residues. This CDR3 reads CASSFQERITGELFF. CDR3 sequence (DNA): TGTGCCAGCAGCTTTCAGGAAAGGATCACCGGGGAGCTGTTTTTT.

V and J are TRBV5-1 and TRBJ2-5, with 7 bases fitting TRBD1. V was clipped by 4 bases and J by 0 bases; unmatched bases: 6. Germline assignment: CDR1 SGHRS and CDR2 YFSETQ. The CDR3 sequence is 15 residues long. CDR3 amino acids: CASSARQGDQETQYF. CDR3 coding DNA: TGCGCCAGCAGCGCTCGACAGGGCGACCAAGAGACCCAGTACTTC.

The rearrangement uses TRBV28 and TRBJ2-1; 11 nucleotides agree with TRBD1. The V segment lost 5 bases and the J segment 2 bases; nucleotides outside the gene matches: 5. CDR3 size: 16 residues. Germline CDR1 and CDR2: MDHEN and SYDVKM. The CDR3 nucleotides read TGTGCCAGCAGTGGGGGACAGGGGGGCACCTACAATGAGCAGTTCTTC. Protein product: CASSGGQGGTYNEQFF.

This chain connects TRBV5-4 to TRBJ1-6, with TRBD1 as a possible D gene (6 bases). The ends were cut back, 6 bases at V and 8 bases at J, with 12 bases in the middle. The CDR3 consists of 13 residues. CDR1 and CDR2 from the germline V gene are SGHNT and YYREEE (reference sequence). The CDR3 reads CASTHSGDSPLHF. The CDR3 nucleotides read TGTGCCAGCACCCATTCAGGGGATTCACCCCTCCACTTT.

The chain uses TRBV11-2 and TRBJ1-4; 7 bases are shared with TRBD1. This CDR3 has 15 residues. CDR1 and CDR2 from the germline V gene are SGHAT and FQNNGV. Trimming at V came to 5 bases and at J to 2 bases, leaving 5 bases not matched to a gene. Written as DNA, the CDR3 is TGTGCCAGCAGCCCACAGGGGCTGACTAATGAAAAACTGTTTTTT. Its translation is CASSPQGLTNEKLFF.

This sequence joins TRBV28 and TRBJ2-1; D remains unclear. The germline gives CDR1 MDHEN, CDR2 SYDVKM. Between the trimmed V and J ends, which lost 2 bases and 9 bases, there was a span of 11 bases. The CDR3 is 13 residues long. The CDR3 loop is CASSLTAGAEQFF. CDR3 nucleotide sequence: TGTGCCAGCAGTTTAACCGCAGGTGCTGAGCAGTTCTTC.

In its sample, this clone was seen a few times. The chain recombines TRBV2 with TRBJ1-1; D is ambiguous. V shed 3 bases and J shed 3 bases, with 5 bases lying between them. The CDR3 totals 12 residues. The germline V gene has CDR1 SNHLY and CDR2 FYNNEI. CDR3 nucleotide sequence: TGTGCCAGCAGTGACCGGGACACTGAAGCTTTCTTT. This translates into CASSDRDTEAFF. The full variable domain, with the rest looked up from reference TRBV2 and TRBJ1-1, is EPEVTQTPSHQVTQMGQEVILRCVPISNHLYFYWYRQILGQKVEFLVSFYNNEISEKSEIFDDQFSVERPDGSNFTLKIRSTKLEDSAMYFCASSDRDTEAFFGQGTRLTVV.